This T cell receptor (beta chain) was recorded in a study of cytotoxic CD8 clonotypes in ibrutinib-treated CLL. Sequencing used immunoSEQ multiplex PCR; TCRdb keeps in-frame clones, though not all of them. The profile covers about 85,000 clones, with roughly 80% appearing a single time and nearly 5% taken by the ten largest. This CDR3 contains 17 residues. Trimming cost V 2 bases and J 3 bases, with 20 bases left between them. The germline CDR1 and CDR2 sequences are MDHEN and SYDVKM. The clonotype comes from a human donor with chronic lymphocytic leukemia. The rearrangement links TRBV28 to TRBJ2-7, with D uncertain. The starting material was PBMCs, obtained after 12 months of ibrutinib treatment. The CDR3 sequence: CASSLAGPKKLSYEQYF. The CDR3 region has the DNA TGTGCCAGCAGTTTAGCTGGGCCCAAAAAATTAAGCTACGAGCAGTACTTC. Using reference TRBV28 and TRBJ2-7 for the parts outside the CDR3, the full variable domain is DVKVTQSSRYLVKRTGEKVFLECVQDMDHENMFWYRQDPGLGLRLIYFSYDVKMKEKGDIPEGYSVSREKKERFSLILESASTNQTSMYLCASSLAGPKKLSYEQYFGPGTRLTVT.